This TCR beta chain was found in a study of blood T cell repertoires in COVID-19. Study-level background: PBMCs, B-cell-depleted T cells, or T cells provided the cDNA or gDNA that made up the material.

In the study's own analysis: Reference gene primer amplification gave nucleated cell count estimates. Clones were read by immunoSEQ multiplex PCR, and TCRdb kept only the in-frame ones, dropping some. V, J and clone size were drawn from that table, and D and trimming were deduced from the DNA. This table has 90,000 to 150,000 clones, 81% appearing once. The CDR3 has 12 amino acids. Per the germline V gene, CDR1 is SGHAT and CDR2 is FQNNGV. The ends were cut back, 5 bases at V and 1 base at J, with 5 bases in the middle. The J gene is TRBJ1-1, the V gene TRBV11-2; D is unclear. Sequencing was performed on peripheral blood. The clonotype was recovered from a human donor in a cohort sampled during active COVID-19. The CDR3: CASSVQNTEAFF. As DNA, the CDR3 is TGTGCCAGCAGCGTACAGAACACTGAAGCTTTCTTT.